In its sample, the clone carrying this T cell receptor beta chain was seen many times. The data were obtained in a study of human T cells and chemical hapten exposure. Study background: 2% DPC applied to an approximately 2 cm by approximately 2 cm arm area sensitized donors.

Noted time point: patch test 2, 6 weeks after DPC sensitization. The sample's treatment: therapeutic diphenylcyclopropenone sensitization with weekly scalp DPC. One entry per CDR3 protein results from TCRdb running MiXCR on the RACE reads. The repertoire holds some 350,000 distinct CDR3 sequences, with roughly 6% as singletons. The V gene end was trimmed by 4 bases and the J gene end by 1 base; junction bases not matched to a gene: 5. CDR1 and CDR2 from the germline V gene are SGHRS and YFSETQ. The CDR3 has 15 residues. The sample consisted of whole blood, taken in connection with sensitization to the hapten diphenylcyclopropenone (DPC). The clonotype originates from a woman aged 18-35 years with alopecia areata. Some clones in this sample may be carry-over from other donors' samples. The chain links TRBV5-1 to TRBJ1-1, with 9 positions matching TRBD1. The CDR3 DNA reads as TGCGCCAGCAGCATAACACAGGGGGCGAACACTGAAGCTTTCTTT. Translated: CASSITQGANTEAFF.